The 28 T cell receptor beta chains listed next were all sequenced from one sample in a study of blood T cell repertoires in COVID-19. Profiled with immunoSEQ multiplex PCR; TCRdb holds only in-frame clones, not every one. This sample carries more than 250,000 clones, 70% to 90% of them seen once, and the ten largest clones take under 5.5%. Input material: PBMCs or T cells enriched from blood (not recorded which). Receptors were obtained from a woman aged 25-40 years who had recovered from COVID-19.

The chain combines TRBV25-1 with TRBJ1-6; D possibly corresponds to TRBD1 (6 bases). The CDR3 spans 14 residues. Germline CDR1 MGHDK, CDR2 SYGVNS. V was cut by 5 bases and J by 9 bases, with 14 bases left in between. The CDR3 is CASSLQGTGSPLHF. CDR3 DNA: TGTGCCAGCAGTTTACAGGGCACAGGTTCACCCCTCCACTTT.

The gene calls are TRBV13 and TRBJ2-3, with a weak D call TRBD2 (6 bases). V was cut by 5 bases and J by 1 base, with 19 bases left in between. CDR3 length: 17 amino acids. Germline CDR1 and CDR2: PRHDT and FYEKMQ (reference sequence). The CDR3 nucleotides read TGTGCCAGCAGCCCCACAGACCGGGGGATGGGCACAGATACGCAGTATTTT. It specifies CASSPTDRGMGTDTQYF.

This clone has only a few counts. The chain employs TRBV9 and TRBJ1-2, with D possibly TRBD1 on 6 matching bases. The CDR3 is made up of 14 amino acids. The germline gives CDR1 SGDLS, CDR2 YYNGEE. Trimming removed 0 bases from V and 8 bases from J, with 14 bases in between. The CDR3 loop reads CASSVALQGRGYTF. In nucleotides, the CDR3 is TGTGCCAGCAGCGTAGCTCTCCAGGGGAGAGGCTACACCTTC.

The chain joins TRBV4-3 to TRBJ2-3; TRBD2 aligns across 7 bases. From germline, CDR1 is LGHNA and CDR2 YSLEER. J lost 0 bases, V lost 4 bases, and 4 bases had no gene match. CDR3 size: 15 residues. In DNA form, the CDR3 reads TGCGCCAGCAGCCGCACTAGCGTCAGCACAGATACGCAGTATTTT. Its protein is CASSRTSVSTDTQYF.

This sequence joins TRBV11-2 and TRBJ2-3, with TRBD1 as a possible D gene (6 bases). This CDR3 comprises 14 residues. From germline, CDR1 is SGHAT and CDR2 FQNNGV. Trimming removed 6 bases at V and 1 base at J, with 11 bases between. CDR3 in amino acids: CASSSSGGTDTQYF. Written as DNA, the CDR3 is TGTGCCAGCAGTTCGTCAGGGGGCACAGATACGCAGTATTTT.

The V gene is TRBV19, the J gene TRBJ1-2; 9 nucleotides align to TRBD1. The CDR3 sequence is 16 residues long. The germline V gene has CDR1 LNHDA and CDR2 SQIVND (reference sequence). V lost 3 bases, J lost 1 base, and 6 bases stayed unmatched. The CDR3 reads CASSIKGQGINYGYTF. As DNA, the CDR3 is TGTGCCAGTAGTATCAAAGGACAGGGGATTAACTATGGCTACACCTTC.

The chain is built from TRBV5-4 and TRBJ2-7, with D perhaps matching TRBD1 (6 bases). Germline CDR1 SGHNT, CDR2 YYREEE (reference sequence). The CDR3 runs to 15 residues. V was shortened by 2 bases and J by 7 bases, with 19 bases between the two germline ends. Here the CDR3 DNA reads TGTGCCAGCAGCTTAAAGGGGACACTGACCTTTGAGCAGTACTTC. It translates to CASSLKGTLTFEQYF.

This clone is medium-sized within its sample. The chain has TRBV6-4 and TRBJ1-1; 7 bases align to TRBD1. V was clipped by 2 bases and J by 1 base; unmatched bases: 4. CDR1 is MRHNA and CDR2 is SNTAGT in the germline V gene. The CDR3 consists of 15 residues. The CDR3 spells CASSDTGAGNTEAFF. The CDR3 bases are TGTGCCAGCAGTGACACAGGGGCCGGGAACACTGAAGCTTTCTTT.

The V and J genes are TRBV6-1 and TRBJ2-5, with 12 bases identical to TRBD2. Germline V lookup: CDR1 MNHNS, CDR2 SASEGT. V dropped 3 bases and J dropped 5; count of bases not matched to a gene: 1. This CDR3 is built from 14 residues. The CDR3 DNA reads TGTGCCAGCAGTGACGGGACTAGCGGGGAGACCCAGTACTTC. Translating it yields CASSDGTSGETQYF.

This rearrangement joins TRBV24-1 to TRBJ1-2; TRBD1 aligns across 8 bases. This CDR3 has 15 residues. With V trimmed by 3 bases and J by 3 bases, 5 bases remained unmatched. Looked up from germline, CDR1 is KGHDR and CDR2 is SFDVKD. CDR3 DNA sequence: TGTGCCACCAGTGATCGGACAGGGCTGGACTATGGCTACACCTTC. Its protein is CATSDRTGLDYGYTF.

The V and J genes are TRBV18 and TRBJ2-1; 8 positions agree with TRBD2. Germline trimming cut 3 bases from V and 4 bases from J; bases unmatched to any gene: 8. The V gene's germline CDR1 is KGHSH and CDR2 LQKENI. CDR3 length: 16 amino acids. CDR3 region: CASSPGITSGYNEQFF. CDR3 bases: TGTGCCAGCTCACCGGGAATCACTAGCGGTTACAATGAGCAGTTCTTC.

The chain has TRBV30 and TRBJ1-5; D is uncertain. This CDR3 has 14 residues. Looked up from germline, CDR1 is GTSNPN and CDR2 is SVGIG (reference sequence). Between the trimmed V and J ends, which lost 0 bases and 7 bases, there was a span of 13 bases. CDR3 in DNA: TGTGCCTGGAGTGTACGTGGGCTCTGGCAGCCCCAGCATTTT. It translates to CAWSVRGLWQPQHF.

The J gene is TRBJ2-7, the V gene TRBV5-1; D remains ambiguous. The CDR3 has 13 residues. Trimming stripped 0 bases from V and 3 bases from J, with 7 bases between. Germline V lookup: CDR1 SGHRS, CDR2 YFSETQ. In DNA form, the CDR3 reads TGCGCCAGCAGCTTGGGCCGGTTCTACGAGCAGTACTTC. It is translated as CASSLGRFYEQYF.

This chain connects TRBV5-4 to TRBJ1-2; no definite D call. Germline CDR1 SGHNT, CDR2 YYREEE (reference sequence). V was trimmed by 1 base and J by 1 base, leaving 8 bases between them. This CDR3 comprises 14 residues. CDR3 amino acids: CASSLLAVNYGYTF. The CDR3, as DNA: TGTGCCAGCAGCTTGCTGGCAGTTAACTATGGCTACACCTTC.

This sequence joins TRBV5-1 and TRBJ2-3; D may be TRBD1 (5 bases). V was pared by 2 bases and J by 4 bases, with 14 bases between. Per the germline V gene, CDR1 is SGHRS and CDR2 is YFSETQ. This CDR3 region has 15 residues. The CDR3 nucleotides read TGCGCCAGCAGCTTCGAAGGCAGGGCGGCAGATACGCAGTATTTT. This codes for CASSFEGRAADTQYF.

This clone has more than one count but fewer than ten. The CDR3 loop is CASSLSSGQGDRGSEKLFF. DNA for the CDR3: TGCGCCAGCAGCTTGTCCTCGGGACAGGGAGATCGAGGGAGTGAAAAACTGTTTTTT. This chain uses TRBV5-1 with TRBJ1-4; the match to TRBD1 covers 9 bases. The CDR3 is made up of 19 amino acids. CDR1 SGHRS and CDR2 YFSETQ come from the germline V gene. Trimming at V came to 1 base and at J to 7 bases, leaving 17 bases not matched to a gene.

The rearrangement links TRBV2 to TRBJ2-1, with 11 bases identical to TRBD2. This CDR3 is built from 17 residues. Germline values: CDR1 SNHLY, CDR2 FYNNEI. Trimming cost V 7 bases and J 2 bases; bases outside gene matches: 10. The CDR3 sequence is CASTGSGGARTYNEQFF. CDR3 in DNA: TGTGCCAGCACGGGTAGCGGGGGGGCACGTACCTACAATGAGCAGTTCTTC.

The chain recombines TRBV24-1 with TRBJ2-7, with 7 bases fitting TRBD1. In germline, CDR1 is KGHDR, CDR2 SFDVKD. This CDR3 region has 15 residues. Trimming cost V 5 bases and J 4 bases; bases outside gene matches: 10. The CDR3 region has the DNA TGTGCCACCAGTGTTTATACAGGGGTCGGTTACGAGCAGTACTTC. Translated: CATSVYTGVGYEQYF.

J is TRBJ2-3 and V is TRBV6-5; 12 positions agree with TRBD2. Per germline, CDR1 MNHEY and CDR2 SVGAGI. V lost 6 bases to trimming and J lost 4 bases; unmatched junction nucleotides: 2. CDR3 size: 14 residues. Here the CDR3 DNA reads TGTGCCAGCAGGACTAGCGGGGGTTCAGATACGCAGTATTTT. Translating gives CASRTSGGSDTQYF.

This chain uses TRBV28 with TRBJ1-2, with D hard to call. The CDR3 consists of 15 residues. Trimming removed 3 bases from V and 5 bases from J, with 16 bases in between. The germline V gene has CDR1 MDHEN and CDR2 SYDVKM. The CDR3 is CASSFRSTILYGYTF. As DNA, the CDR3 is TGTGCCAGCAGTTTCCGGTCCACCATTCTTTATGGCTACACCTTC.

In its sample, this clone was seen a few times. This chain connects TRBV6-5 to TRBJ2-5; 9 positions agree with TRBD1. The CDR3 runs 14 residues. V was pared by 6 bases and J by 4 bases, with 6 bases of the junction left unmatched. Per germline, CDR1 MNHEY and CDR2 SVGAGI. The CDR3 DNA reads as TGTGCCAGCAGCAGACAGGGGGATGTAGAGACCCAGTACTTC. It is translated as CASSRQGDVETQYF.

The chain links TRBV18 to TRBJ2-2; the D is unclear. Germline-derived CDR1 and CDR2 are KGHSH and LQKENI. V was pared by 2 bases and J by 4 bases, with 11 bases between. The CDR3 has 15 amino acids. As DNA, the CDR3 is TGTGCCAGCTCACCAACCTCCCCGGGCACCGGGGAGCTGTTTTTT. Its translation is CASSPTSPGTGELFF.

The chain employs TRBV7-9 and TRBJ1-1, with D possibly TRBD1 on 5 matching bases. This CDR3 contains 14 residues. V lost 5 bases to trimming and J lost 6 bases, with 16 bases between them. CDR1 is SEHNR, CDR2 FQNEAQ, per germline (reference sequence). In nucleotides, the CDR3 is TGTGCCAGCAGCGACTTCAGGGTCATGGCTGAAGCTTTCTTT. Translating gives CASSDFRVMAEAFF.

The J gene is TRBJ1-1, the V gene TRBV30; tentative D call: TRBD1 (6 bases). The CDR3 length is 14 residues. Per germline, CDR1 GTSNPN and CDR2 SVGIG (reference sequence). The germline V and J ends were trimmed by 2 bases and 4 bases, with 14 bases remaining between them. CDR3 residues: CAWSFRGGSTEAFF. CDR3 sequence (DNA): TGTGCCTGGAGTTTCAGGGGTGGTAGCACTGAAGCTTTCTTT.

The V and J genes are TRBV19 and TRBJ1-2, with TRBD1 matching over 10 bases. V lost 10 bases to trimming and J lost 7 bases; unmatched junction nucleotides: 15. Germline V lookup: CDR1 LNHDA, CDR2 SQIVND (reference sequence). CDR3 length equals 15 residues. The CDR3 DNA follows: TGTGCCACCAGGGGCGAGACAGGGGGCGCGTTTGGCTACACCTTC. It codes for CATRGETGGAFGYTF.

The J gene is TRBJ1-6, the V gene TRBV4-1; 9 nucleotides line up with TRBD1. CDR1 is MGHRA, CDR2 YSYEKL, per germline. With 1 base clipped from V and 9 bases from J, the junction kept 10 bases outside the gene matches. The CDR3 has 17 residues. CDR3 residues: CASSQVLTGGAGSPLHF. In DNA, the CDR3 is TGCGCCAGCAGCCAAGTTCTCACAGGGGGCGCGGGTTCACCCCTCCACTTT.

In its sample, this clone was seen once. The gene calls are TRBV3-1 (or the pseudogene TRBV3-2) and TRBJ2-7; no clear D. The CDR3 is 12 residues long. V lost 1 base and J 3 bases, leaving 4 bases between the germline ends. Germline CDR1 and CDR2: LGHDT and YNNKEL (reference sequence). The CDR3 sequence is CASSQGHYEQYF. For the CDR3, the DNA is TGTGCCAGCAGCCAAGGGCACTACGAGCAGTACTTC.

This chain links TRBV19 with TRBJ1-2, with D possibly matching TRBD1 (6 bases). Trimming left V 4 bases short and J 6 bases short, with 12 bases between. The CDR3 sequence is 13 residues long. Per germline, CDR1 LNHDA and CDR2 SQIVND (reference sequence). CDR3 coding DNA: TGTGCCAGTAGTACCTACAGGGAGAATGGCTACACCTTC. Translated, it gives CASSTYRENGYTF.